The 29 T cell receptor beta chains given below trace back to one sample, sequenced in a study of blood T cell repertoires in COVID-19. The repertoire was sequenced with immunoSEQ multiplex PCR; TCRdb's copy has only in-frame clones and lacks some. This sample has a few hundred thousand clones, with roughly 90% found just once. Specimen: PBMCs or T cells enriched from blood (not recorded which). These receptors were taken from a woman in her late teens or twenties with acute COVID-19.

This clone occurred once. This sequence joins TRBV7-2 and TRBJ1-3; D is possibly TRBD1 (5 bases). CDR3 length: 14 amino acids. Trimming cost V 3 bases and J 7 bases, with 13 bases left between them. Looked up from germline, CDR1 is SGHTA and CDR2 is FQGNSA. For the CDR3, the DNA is TGTGCCAGCAGCTTTCCAGGGAGGTTCAACACCATATATTTT. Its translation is CASSFPGRFNTIYF.

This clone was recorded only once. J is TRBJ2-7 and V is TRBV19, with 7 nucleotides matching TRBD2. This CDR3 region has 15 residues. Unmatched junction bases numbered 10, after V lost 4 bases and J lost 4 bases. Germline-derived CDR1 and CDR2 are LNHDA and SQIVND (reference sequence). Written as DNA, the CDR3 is TGTGCCAGTAGTAACCGGTGGGACTATGCATACGAGCAGTACTTC. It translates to CASSNRWDYAYEQYF.

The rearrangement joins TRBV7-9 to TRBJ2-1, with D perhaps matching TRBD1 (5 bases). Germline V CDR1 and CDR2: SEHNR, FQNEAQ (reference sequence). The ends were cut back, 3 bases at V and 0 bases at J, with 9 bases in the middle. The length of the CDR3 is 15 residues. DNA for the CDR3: TGTGCCAGCAGCTTGGTACAGGACTCCTACAATGAGCAGTTCTTC. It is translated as CASSLVQDSYNEQFF.

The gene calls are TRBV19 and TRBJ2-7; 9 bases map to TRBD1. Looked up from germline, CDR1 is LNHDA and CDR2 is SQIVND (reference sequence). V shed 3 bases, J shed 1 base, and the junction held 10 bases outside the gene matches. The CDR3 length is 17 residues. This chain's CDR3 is CASSMWGTGKLSYEQYF. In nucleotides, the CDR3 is TGTGCCAGTAGTATGTGGGGGACAGGGAAGCTATCCTACGAGCAGTACTTC. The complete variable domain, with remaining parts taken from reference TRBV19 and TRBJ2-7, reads DGGITQSPKYLFRKEGQNVTLSCEQNLNHDAMYWYRQDPGQGLRLIYYSQIVNDFQKGDIAEGYSVSREKKESFPLTVTSAQKNPTAFYLCASSMWGTGKLSYEQYFGPGTRLTVT.

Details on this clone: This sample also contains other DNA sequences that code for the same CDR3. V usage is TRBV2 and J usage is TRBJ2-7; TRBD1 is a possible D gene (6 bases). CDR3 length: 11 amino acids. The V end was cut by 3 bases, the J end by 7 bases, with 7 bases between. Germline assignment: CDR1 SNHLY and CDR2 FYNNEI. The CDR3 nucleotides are TGTGCCAGCAGTGACAGGGGTGAGCAGTACTTC. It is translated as CASSDRGEQYF. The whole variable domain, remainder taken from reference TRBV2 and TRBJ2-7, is EPEVTQTPSHQVTQMGQEVILRCVPISNHLYFYWYRQILGQKVEFLVSFYNNEISEKSEIFDDQFSVERPDGSNFTLKIRSTKLEDSAMYFCASSDRGEQYFGPGTRLTVT.

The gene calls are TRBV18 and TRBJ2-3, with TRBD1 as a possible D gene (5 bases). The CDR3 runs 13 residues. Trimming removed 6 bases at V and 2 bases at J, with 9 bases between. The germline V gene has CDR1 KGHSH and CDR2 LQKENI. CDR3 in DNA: TGTGCCAGCTCGGGGCTGACCACAGATACGCAGTATTTT. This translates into CASSGLTTDTQYF.

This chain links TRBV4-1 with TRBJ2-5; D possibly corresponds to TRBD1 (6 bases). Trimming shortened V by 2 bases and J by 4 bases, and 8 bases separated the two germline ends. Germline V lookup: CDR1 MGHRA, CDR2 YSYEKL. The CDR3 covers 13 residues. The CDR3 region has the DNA TGCGCCAGCAGCCAACTACAGGGAGAGACCCAGTACTTC. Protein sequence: CASSQLQGETQYF.

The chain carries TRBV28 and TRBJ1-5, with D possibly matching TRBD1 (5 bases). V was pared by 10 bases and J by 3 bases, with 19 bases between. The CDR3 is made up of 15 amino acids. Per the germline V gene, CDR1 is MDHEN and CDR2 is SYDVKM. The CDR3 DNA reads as TGTGCCACCCACAGGTCGATTCGGTACAATCAGCCCCAGCATTTT. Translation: CATHRSIRYNQPQHF.

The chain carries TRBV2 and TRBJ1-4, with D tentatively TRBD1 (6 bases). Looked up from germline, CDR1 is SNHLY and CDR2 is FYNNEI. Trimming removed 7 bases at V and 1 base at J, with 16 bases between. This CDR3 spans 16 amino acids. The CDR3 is CASNGGLGRTNEKLFF. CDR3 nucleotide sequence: TGTGCCAGCAATGGGGGCCTAGGTAGAACTAATGAAAAACTGTTTTTT.

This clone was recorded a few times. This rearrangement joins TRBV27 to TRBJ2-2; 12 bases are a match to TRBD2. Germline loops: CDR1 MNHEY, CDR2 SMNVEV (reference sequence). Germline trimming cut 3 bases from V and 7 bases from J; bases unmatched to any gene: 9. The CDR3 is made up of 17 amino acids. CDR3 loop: CASSLRLAGVMNGELFF. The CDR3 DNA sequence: TGTGCCAGCAGTTTGCGACTAGCGGGAGTTATGAACGGGGAGCTGTTTTTT.

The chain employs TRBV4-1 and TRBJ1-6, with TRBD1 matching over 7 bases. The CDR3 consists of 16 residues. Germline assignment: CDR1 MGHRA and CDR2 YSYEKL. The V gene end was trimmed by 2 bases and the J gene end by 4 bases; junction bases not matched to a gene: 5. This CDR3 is CASSQWGTEYNSPLHF. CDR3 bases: TGCGCCAGCAGCCAATGGGGGACAGAATATAATTCACCCCTCCACTTT.

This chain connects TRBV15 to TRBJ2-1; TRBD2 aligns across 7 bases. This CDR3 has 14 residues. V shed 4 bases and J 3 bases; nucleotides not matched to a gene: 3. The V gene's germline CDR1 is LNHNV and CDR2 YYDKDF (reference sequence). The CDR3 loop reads CATSTREHYNEQFF. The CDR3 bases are TGTGCCACCAGCACGCGGGAGCACTACAATGAGCAGTTCTTC.

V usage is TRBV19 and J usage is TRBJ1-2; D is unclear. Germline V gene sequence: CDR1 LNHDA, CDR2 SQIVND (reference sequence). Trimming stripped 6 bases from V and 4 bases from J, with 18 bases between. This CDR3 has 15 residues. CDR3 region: CASSPGEGGGYGYTF. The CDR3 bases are TGTGCCAGTAGCCCCGGTGAGGGCGGCGGCTATGGCTACACCTTC. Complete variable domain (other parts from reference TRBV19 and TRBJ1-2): DGGITQSPKYLFRKEGQNVTLSCEQNLNHDAMYWYRQDPGQGLRLIYYSQIVNDFQKGDIAEGYSVSREKKESFPLTVTSAQKNPTAFYLCASSPGEGGGYGYTFGSGTRLTVV.

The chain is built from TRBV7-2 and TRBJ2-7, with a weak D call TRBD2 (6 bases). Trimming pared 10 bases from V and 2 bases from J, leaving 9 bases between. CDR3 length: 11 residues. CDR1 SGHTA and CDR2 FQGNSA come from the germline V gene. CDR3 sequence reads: CATGGAYEQYF. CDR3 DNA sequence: TGTGCCACCGGGGGAGCCTACGAGCAGTACTTC.

CDR3 sequence (DNA): TGTGCCAGCAGCTTAGCTACAGGGGATAATGAAAAACTGTTTTTT. Its translation is CASSLATGDNEKLFF. The rearrangement uses TRBV7-9 and TRBJ1-4, with TRBD1 matching 7 bases. Germline V gene sequence: CDR1 SEHNR, CDR2 FQNEAQ (reference sequence). The CDR3 covers 15 residues. The ends lost 0 bases at V and 4 bases at J; junction bases unmatched: 2.

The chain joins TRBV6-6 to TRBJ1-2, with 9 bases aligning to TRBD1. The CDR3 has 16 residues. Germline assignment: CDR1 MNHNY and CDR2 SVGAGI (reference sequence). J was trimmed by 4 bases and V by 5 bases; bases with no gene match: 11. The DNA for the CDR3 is TGTGCCAGCAGTAAATCCGGGACAGGGTTCGGCTATGGCTACACCTTC. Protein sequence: CASSKSGTGFGYGYTF.

The DNA of the CDR3 is TGTGCCAGCAGCCAAACCAACAGGCCCTATGGCTACACCTTC. Translated, it gives CASSQTNRPYGYTF. The gene calls are TRBV3-1 (or the pseudogene TRBV3-2) and TRBJ1-2; TRBD1 might be the D (5 bases). V was cut by 2 bases and J by 4 bases, with 11 bases left in between. The CDR3 has 14 amino acids. The V gene's germline CDR1 is LGHDT and CDR2 YNNKEL (reference sequence).

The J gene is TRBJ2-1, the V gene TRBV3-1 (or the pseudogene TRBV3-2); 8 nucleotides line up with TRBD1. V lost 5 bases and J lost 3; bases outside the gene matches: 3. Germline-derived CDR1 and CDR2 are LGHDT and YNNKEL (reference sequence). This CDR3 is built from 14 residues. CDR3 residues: CASSKQGDYNEQFF. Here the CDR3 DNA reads TGTGCCAGCAGCAAACAGGGGGACTACAATGAGCAGTTCTTC.

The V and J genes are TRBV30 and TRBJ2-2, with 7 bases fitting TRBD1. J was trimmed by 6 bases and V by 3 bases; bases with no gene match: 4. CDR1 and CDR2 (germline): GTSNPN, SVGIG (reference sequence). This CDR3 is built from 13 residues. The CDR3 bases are TGTGCCTGGAGCGACAGGGCCGCCGGGGAGCTGTTTTTT. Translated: CAWSDRAAGELFF. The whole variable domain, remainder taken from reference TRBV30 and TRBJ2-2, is SQTIHQWPATLVQPVGSPLSLECTVEGTSNPNLYWYRQAAGRGLQLLFYSVGIGQISSEVPQNLSASRPQDRQFILSSKKLLLSDSGFYLCAWSDRAAGELFFGEGSRLTVL.

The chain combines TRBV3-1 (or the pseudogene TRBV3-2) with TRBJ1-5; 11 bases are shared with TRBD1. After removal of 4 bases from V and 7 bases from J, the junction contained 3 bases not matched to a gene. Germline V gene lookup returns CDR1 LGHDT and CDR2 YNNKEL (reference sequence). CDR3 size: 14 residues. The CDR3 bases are TGTGCCAGCAGCCGTGGACAGGGGGCACAGCCCCAGCATTTT. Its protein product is CASSRGQGAQPQHF.

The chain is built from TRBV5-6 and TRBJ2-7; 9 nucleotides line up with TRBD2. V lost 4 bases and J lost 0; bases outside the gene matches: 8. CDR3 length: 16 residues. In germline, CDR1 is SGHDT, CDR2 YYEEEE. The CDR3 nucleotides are TGTGCCAGCAGCGCGACTAGCGGCCTCCTCTCCTACGAGCAGTACTTC. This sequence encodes CASSATSGLLSYEQYF.

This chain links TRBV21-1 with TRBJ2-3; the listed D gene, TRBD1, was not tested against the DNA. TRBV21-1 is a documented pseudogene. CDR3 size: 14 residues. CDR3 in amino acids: CASSKTGCTDTQYF. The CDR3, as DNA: TGTGCCAGCAGCAAGACAGGGTGCACAGATACGCAGTATTTT.

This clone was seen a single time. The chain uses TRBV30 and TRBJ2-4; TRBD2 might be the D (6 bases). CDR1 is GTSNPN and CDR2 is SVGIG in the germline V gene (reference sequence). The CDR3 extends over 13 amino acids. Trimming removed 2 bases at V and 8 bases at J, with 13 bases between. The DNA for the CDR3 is TGTGCCTGGAGTTCGGGGGTTCTGGACATTCAGTACTTC. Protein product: CAWSSGVLDIQYF.

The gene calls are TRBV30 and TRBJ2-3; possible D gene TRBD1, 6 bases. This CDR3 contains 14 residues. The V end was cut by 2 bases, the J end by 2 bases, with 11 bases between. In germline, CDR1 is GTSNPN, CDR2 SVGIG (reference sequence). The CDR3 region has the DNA TGTGCCTGGAGTATTAAGGGGGTCACAGATACGCAGTATTTT. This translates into CAWSIKGVTDTQYF. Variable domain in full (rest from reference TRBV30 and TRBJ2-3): SQTIHQWPATLVQPVGSPLSLECTVEGTSNPNLYWYRQAAGRGLQLLFYSVGIGQISSEVPQNLSASRPQDRQFILSSKKLLLSDSGFYLCAWSIKGVTDTQYFGPGTRLTVL.

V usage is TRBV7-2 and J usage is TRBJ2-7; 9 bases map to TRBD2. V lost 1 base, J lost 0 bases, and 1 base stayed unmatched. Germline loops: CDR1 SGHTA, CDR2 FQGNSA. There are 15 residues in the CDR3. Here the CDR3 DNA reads TGTGCCAGCAGCTTAGGGACTAGCGACTCCTACGAGCAGTACTTC. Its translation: CASSLGTSDSYEQYF.

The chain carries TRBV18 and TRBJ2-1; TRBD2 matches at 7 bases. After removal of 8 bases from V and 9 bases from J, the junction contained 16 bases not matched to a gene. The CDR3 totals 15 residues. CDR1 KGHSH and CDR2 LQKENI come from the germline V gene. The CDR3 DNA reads TGTGCCAGCACTAGCTCGGTGGGAGGGTCGATTGAGCAGTTCTTC. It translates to CASTSSVGGSIEQFF.

The CDR3 loop reads CASSLTWARNEQFF. The CDR3, as DNA: TGCGCCAGCAGCTTGACCTGGGCCCGCAATGAGCAGTTCTTC. This chain uses TRBV5-1 with TRBJ2-1; D is uncertain. V lost 1 base and J lost 6, with 11 bases in between. Germline lookup yields CDR1 SGHRS and CDR2 YFSETQ. CDR3 length: 14 residues.

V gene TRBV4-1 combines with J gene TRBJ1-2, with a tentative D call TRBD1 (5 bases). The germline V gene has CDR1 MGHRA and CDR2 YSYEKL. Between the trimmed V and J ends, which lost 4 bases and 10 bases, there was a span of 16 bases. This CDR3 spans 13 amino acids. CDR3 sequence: CASSRKPDSNYTF. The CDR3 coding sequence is TGCGCCAGCAGCCGTAAACCCGACAGTAACTACACCTTC.

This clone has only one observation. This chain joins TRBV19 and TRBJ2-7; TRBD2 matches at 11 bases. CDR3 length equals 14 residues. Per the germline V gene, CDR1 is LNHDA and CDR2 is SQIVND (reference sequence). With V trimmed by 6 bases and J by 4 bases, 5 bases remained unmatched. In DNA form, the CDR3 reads TGTGCCAGTAGACATCTAGCGGGAGGTTACGAGCAGTACTTC. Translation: CASRHLAGGYEQYF.